What follows are 27 T cell receptor beta chains derived from one specimen sequenced in a study of T cells in Graves' hyperthyroidism and ophthalmopathy (dated by TCRdb to about 2019). The library was built by means of multiplex PCR. The sequencer listed for this sample is Illumina HiSeq 2000. The TCR beta CDR3 regions were amplified from the RNA transcripts. For the first round of RT-PCR on the TCR CDR3, the HTBI primer set was used together with the Qiagen OneStep RT-PCR kit. Using fastp at Q25 and MiXCR, TCRdb reprocessed the public reads and kept productive beta chains. Records with the same CDR3 protein are collapsed into one entry carrying the most frequent genes and DNA. This sample is represented by hundreds of thousands of distinct CDR3 sequences; about 15% of them were singletons. The ten largest clones add up to roughly an eighth of the sample. What was sequenced was blood. The receptors shown here come from a woman aged 45-65 years with Graves' ophthalmopathy.

The chain carries TRBV10-3 and TRBJ2-6; 10 nucleotides align to TRBD1. Trimming cost V 7 bases and J 0 bases; bases outside gene matches: 12. Looked up from germline, CDR1 is ENHRY and CDR2 is SYGVKD. This CDR3 contains 19 residues. The CDR3 coding sequence is TGTGCCATCAACGCAAGCCCCGGGACAGGGGCCTCTGGGGCCAACGTCCTGACTTTC. Amino acid sequence: CAINASPGTGASGANVLTF.

V and J are TRBV3-1 and TRBJ1-6; TRBD1 agrees at 7 bases. The CDR3 is 16 residues long. In germline, CDR1 is LGHDT, CDR2 YNNKEL (reference sequence). The V and J ends lost 5 bases and 6 bases, in that order; junction bases with no gene match: 10. CDR3 bases: TGTGCCAGCAGCTGGGGACAGTCGGGTACTAATTCACCCCTCCACTTT. This codes for CASSWGQSGTNSPLHF.

This clonotype was recorded many times. DNA of the CDR3: TGTGCCAGCAGGGACGTCGACAGGGGGGCTGGGGCCAACGTCCTGACTTTC. Translated: CASRDVDRGAGANVLTF. This sequence joins TRBV7-9 and TRBJ2-6; 9 bases are shared with TRBD1. The germline CDR1 and CDR2 sequences are SEHNR and FQNEAQ (reference sequence). Germline trimming cut 6 bases from V and 2 bases from J; bases unmatched to any gene: 8. The CDR3 runs 17 residues.

This clonotype was found many times. This sequence joins TRBV19 and TRBJ2-7; 7 bases are a match to TRBD2. V shed 1 base, J shed 0 bases, and the junction held 6 bases outside the gene matches. Germline V CDR1 and CDR2: LNHDA, SQIVND (reference sequence). The CDR3 is 16 residues long. CDR3 coding DNA: TGTGCCAGTAGTATAGGGGCGGGAGCAGACTCCTACGAGCAGTACTTC. Its protein product is CASSIGAGADSYEQYF.

This clonotype was seen repeatedly, ten times or more. The chain uses TRBV18 and TRBJ1-1; D is ambiguous. Trimming stripped 2 bases from V and 4 bases from J, with 11 bases between. CDR3 length equals 14 residues. The germline gives CDR1 KGHSH, CDR2 LQKENI. The CDR3 DNA is TGTGCCAGCTCACCAGAGGGATTCGGCACTGAAGCTTTCTTT. Translation gives CASSPEGFGTEAFF.

This clonotype has a count of ten or more. V usage is TRBV18 and J usage is TRBJ2-7, with 10 bases identical to TRBD1. V shed 6 bases and J 6 bases; nucleotides not matched to a gene: 2. The CDR3 is 12 residues long. Germline V gives CDR1 KGHSH, CDR2 LQKENI. CDR3 loop: CASSRQGAEQYF. The CDR3 nucleotides are TGTGCCAGCTCTCGACAGGGGGCCGAGCAGTACTTC. Drawing the rest from reference TRBV18 and TRBJ2-7, the complete variable domain is NAGVMQNPRHLVRRRGQEARLRCSPMKGHSHVYWYRQLPEEGLKFMVYLQKENIIDESGMPKERFSAEFPKEGPSILRIQQVVRGDSAAYFCASSRQGAEQYFGPGTRLTVT.

The CDR3: CASSHQSGSMDNEQFF. The CDR3 nucleotides are TGCGCCAGCAGCCACCAAAGCGGGAGCATGGACAATGAGCAGTTCTTC. V gene TRBV4-1 combines with J gene TRBJ2-1; 8 bases agree with TRBD2. The junction had 9 bases not matched to a gene; V was cut back by 3 bases and J by 5 bases. The CDR3 is 16 residues long. Germline V gene data show CDR1 as MGHRA and CDR2 as YSYEKL.

The chain has TRBV12-3 or TRBV12-4 and TRBJ2-3; 10 bases map to TRBD1. Germline trimming cut 3 bases from V and 3 bases from J; bases unmatched to any gene: 9. CDR3 length: 17 amino acids. CDR3 region: CASSFNRDRGLTDTQYF. CDR3 sequence (DNA): TGTGCCAGCAGTTTCAACCGGGACAGGGGATTAACAGATACGCAGTATTTT.

This sequence joins TRBV7-2 and TRBJ2-7; possible D gene TRBD2, 5 bases. Germline V lookup: CDR1 SGHTA, CDR2 FQGNSA. The V end lost 4 bases, the J end lost 0 bases, and 16 bases lay between the germline ends. The CDR3 has 16 amino acids. The CDR3 protein is CASSSRYRDLSYEQYF. The CDR3 coding sequence is TGTGCCAGCAGCTCCCGCTATCGGGATCTCTCCTACGAGCAGTACTTC.

This clonotype was counted many times. This chain connects TRBV3-1 to TRBJ2-7, with TRBD2 matching 9 bases. The CDR3 sequence is 17 residues long. Trimming removed 1 base from V and 6 bases from J; junction bases left unmatched: 13. The germline V gene encodes CDR1 LGHDT and CDR2 YNNKEL (reference sequence). The CDR3 nucleotides read TGTGCCAGCAGCCAAGGGCGTGGTAGCGGGAGTTTACTCGAGCAGTACTTC. Protein sequence: CASSQGRGSGSLLEQYF.

This clonotype was recorded at least ten times. J is TRBJ2-3 and V is TRBV27; D may be TRBD2 (7 bases). Trimming stripped 3 bases from V and 3 bases from J, with 16 bases between. CDR1 and CDR2 (germline): MNHEY, SMNVEV (reference sequence). This CDR3 spans 16 amino acids. CDR3 coding DNA: TGTGCCAGCAGTTTGTGGGAAGCGGGGACAACAGATACGCAGTATTTT. Its protein product is CASSLWEAGTTDTQYF.

This clonotype has only a few counts. The chain links TRBV4-1 to TRBJ2-5; 10 nucleotides match TRBD2. This CDR3 comprises 17 residues. Germline lookup yields CDR1 MGHRA and CDR2 YSYEKL. With V trimmed by 0 bases and J by 3 bases, 7 bases remained unmatched. DNA of the CDR3: TGCGCCAGCAGCCAAGATGAACTAGCGGGATTGGAAGAGACCCAGTACTTC. Protein: CASSQDELAGLEETQYF.

This clonotype occurred a few times. The rearrangement links TRBV13 to TRBJ2-2; TRBD1 aligns across 8 bases. This CDR3 is 16 amino acids long. V shed 5 bases, J shed 1 base, and the junction held 6 bases outside the gene matches. CDR1 is PRHDT, CDR2 FYEKMQ, per germline (reference sequence). The CDR3 nucleotides read TGTGCCAGCAGCCTCAGGACAGGGTGGAACACCGGGGAGCTGTTTTTT. This translates into CASSLRTGWNTGELFF. The whole variable domain, remainder taken from reference TRBV13 and TRBJ2-2, is AAGVIQSPRHLIKEKRETATLKCYPIPRHDTVYWYQQGPGQDPQFLISFYEKMQSDKGSIPDRFSAQQFSDYHSELNMSSLELGDSALYFCASSLRTGWNTGELFFGEGSRLTVL.

This clonotype was counted at least ten times. The V call is TRBV5-1, the J call TRBJ2-7; TRBD2 agrees at 10 bases. V trimming: 1 base; J trimming: 6 bases; junction bases outside the gene matches: 4. Germline V lookup: CDR1 SGHRS, CDR2 YFSETQ. CDR3 length: 14 residues. CDR3 nucleotide sequence: TGCGCCAGCAGCTTGCAGCGGGAGGGCCCCGAGCAGTACTTC. Residues: CASSLQREGPEQYF.

This clonotype was seen at least ten times. The V gene is TRBV28, the J gene TRBJ2-3, with 10 positions matching TRBD2. Germline CDR1 reads MDHEN; CDR2 reads SYDVKM. The CDR3 is 15 residues long. Trimming cost V 8 bases and J 2 bases; bases outside gene matches: 7. CDR3 amino acids: CASSPLAGVTDTQYF. The CDR3 DNA reads as TGTGCCAGCTCACCTCTAGCGGGAGTCACAGATACGCAGTATTTT.

The V and J genes are TRBV19 and TRBJ2-1, with 9 positions matching TRBD2. Germline V CDR1 and CDR2: LNHDA, SQIVND (reference sequence). The junction had 11 bases not matched to a gene; V was cut back by 5 bases and J by 6 bases. The CDR3 spans 16 residues. The CDR3 nucleotides are TGTGCCAGTAGTGATAGGGCGGGACTAGCCATCAATGAGCAGTTCTTC. Translation gives CASSDRAGLAINEQFF.

This clonotype appeared many times. The V gene is TRBV12-3 or TRBV12-4, the J gene TRBJ1-4; 8 nucleotides agree with TRBD1. The J segment lost 7 bases and the V segment lost 6 bases, leaving 7 bases of the junction unmatched. This CDR3 is built from 14 residues. The CDR3 bases are TGTGCCAGCAGAGAGGACAGGGTGGGTGAAAAACTGTTTTTT. This codes for CASREDRVGEKLFF.

The chain carries TRBV7-9 and TRBJ1-1; unclear D gene. CDR3 length: 14 residues. From germline, CDR1 is SEHNR and CDR2 FQNEAQ (reference sequence). Trimming removed 6 bases at V and 4 bases at J, with 15 bases between. DNA of the CDR3: TGTGCCAGCAGTCGACAATTTTCGAGCACTGAAGCTTTCTTT. Translating it yields CASSRQFSSTEAFF.

The genes are TRBV9 and TRBJ2-5; D is unresolved. The V end was cut by 3 bases, the J end by 5 bases, with 11 bases between. CDR1 SGDLS and CDR2 YYNGEE come from the germline V gene. CDR3 length: 13 residues. DNA for the CDR3: TGTGCCAGCAGCGACCAGGATCGGGAGACCCAGTACTTC. Protein product: CASSDQDRETQYF.

This clonotype was detected only a few times. This chain uses TRBV7-3 with TRBJ2-7; no definite D call. CDR3 size: 13 residues. Germline V gene data show CDR1 as SGHTA and CDR2 as FQGTGA. The ends were cut back, 2 bases at V and 7 bases at J, with 12 bases in the middle. The CDR3 region is CASSLWFSGEQYF. CDR3 DNA sequence: TGTGCCAGCAGCTTATGGTTTTCAGGAGAGCAGTACTTC.

In this sample, this clonotype turned up many times. The chain combines TRBV29-1 with TRBJ2-7, with D maybe TRBD1 (6 bases). Germline V gene sequence: CDR1 SQVTM, CDR2 ANQGSEA. The CDR3 is 13 amino acids. Trimming stripped 4 bases from V and 2 bases from J, with 12 bases between. Written as DNA, the CDR3 is TGCAGCGTTGGAGACAGGCGAGCCTACGAGCAGTACTTC. Its translation: CSVGDRRAYEQYF.

This clonotype was recorded only once. This chain uses TRBV2 with TRBJ2-3, with 12 bases aligning to TRBD2. The CDR3 runs 16 residues. V lost 4 bases, J lost 1 base, and 3 bases stayed unmatched. Germline V lookup: CDR1 SNHLY, CDR2 FYNNEI. CDR3 DNA: TGTGCCAGCAGTGCACTAGCGGGAGGCGGCACAGATACGCAGTATTTT. As protein: CASSALAGGGTDTQYF.

This clonotype was picked up a small number of times. The gene calls are TRBV19 and TRBJ2-2, with TRBD2 matching over 9 bases. Trimming at V came to 10 bases and at J to 4 bases, leaving 10 bases not matched to a gene. Germline loops: CDR1 LNHDA, CDR2 SQIVND (reference sequence). This CDR3 contains 15 residues. The CDR3 nucleotides read TGTGCCACCAATAGCGGGAGATCGGTCACCGGGGAGCTGTTTTTT. Translation: CATNSGRSVTGELFF. Full variable domain (missing parts from reference TRBV19 and TRBJ2-2): DGGITQSPKYLFRKEGQNVTLSCEQNLNHDAMYWYRQDPGQGLRLIYYSQIVNDFQKGDIAEGYSVSREKKESFPLTVTSAQKNPTAFYLCATNSGRSVTGELFFGEGSRLTVL.

This clonotype was detected many times. The gene calls are TRBV7-9 and TRBJ1-1; D call uncertain. V dropped 2 bases and J dropped 4 bases, with 8 bases sitting between them. Germline V gene lookup returns CDR1 SEHNR and CDR2 FQNEAQ (reference sequence). This CDR3 contains 13 residues. The CDR3, as DNA: TGTGCCAGCAGCTTACAGGAACGCACTGAAGCTTTCTTT. This gives the protein CASSLQERTEAFF.

The chain uses TRBV6-1 and TRBJ1-4, with a tentative D call TRBD1 (5 bases). The CDR3 is 13 amino acids. Deletions cut 8 bases from V and 3 bases from J, with 10 bases between. Germline V CDR1 and CDR2: MNHNS, SASEGT. The CDR3 DNA is TGTGCCAGCGGATGGGGGGCTAATGAAAAACTGTTTTTT. The encoded protein is CASGWGANEKLFF.

This clonotype occurred many times. The CDR3 coding sequence is TGTGCCAGCAGCCGGACTAGCGGGAGACTTGGCACAGATACGCAGTATTTT. Translating gives CASSRTSGRLGTDTQYF. The chain links TRBV3-1 to TRBJ2-3, with 13 bases matching TRBD2. The CDR3 runs 17 residues. The trim removed 4 bases at V and 1 base at J, leaving 5 bases unmatched. Germline V CDR1 and CDR2: LGHDT, YNNKEL (reference sequence).

This clonotype was seen only a few times. V usage is TRBV27 and J usage is TRBJ2-3; D unresolved. There are 12 residues in the CDR3. The ends were cut back, 5 bases at V and 4 bases at J, with 7 bases in the middle. CDR1 is MNHEY and CDR2 is SMNVEV in the germline V gene (reference sequence). The DNA for the CDR3 is TGTGCCAGCAGTACCTTAGCAGATACGCAGTATTTT. It specifies CASSTLADTQYF.